This TCR beta chain was sequenced during a study of identical twins. Overall study findings and caveats: Invariant cells of the MAIT and iNKT types might have partly distorted the zero-insertion analyses.

TCRdb re-called the 5' RACE reads through MiXCR, storing one row per CDR3 protein. The sample yields hundreds of thousands of distinct CDR3 sequences, around 10% seen once. This clonotype was recorded at least ten times. Its antigen is as yet unknown. The sample consisted of memory (CD45RO+) T cells sorted from blood. This TCR was recovered from a woman aged 18-35 years in good health.

In DNA, the CDR3 is TGCAGTGCTAGGCGAACCAATGAGCAGTTCTTC. This gives the protein CSARRTNEQFF. The chain uses TRBV20-1 and TRBJ2-1; D unclear. The ends were cut back, 3 bases at V and 6 bases at J, with 6 bases in the middle. This CDR3 comprises 11 residues. Germline V gives CDR1 DFQATT, CDR2 SNEGSKA (reference sequence).